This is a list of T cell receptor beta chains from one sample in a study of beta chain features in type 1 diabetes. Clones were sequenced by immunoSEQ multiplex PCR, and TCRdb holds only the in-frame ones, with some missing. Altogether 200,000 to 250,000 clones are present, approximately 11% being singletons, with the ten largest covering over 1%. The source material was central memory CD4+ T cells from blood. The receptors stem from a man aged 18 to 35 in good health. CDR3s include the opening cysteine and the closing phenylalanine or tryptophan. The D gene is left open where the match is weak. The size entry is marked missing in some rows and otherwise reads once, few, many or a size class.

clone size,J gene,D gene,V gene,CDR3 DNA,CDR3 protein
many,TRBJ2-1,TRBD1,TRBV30,TGTGCCTGGACGGACAGGGCTAACTACAATGAGCAGTTCTTC,CAWTDRANYNEQFF
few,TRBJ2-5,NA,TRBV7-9,TGTGCTAGCAGCCCGCTCGAGACCCAGTACTTC,CASSPLETQYF
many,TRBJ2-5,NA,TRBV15,TGTGCCACCAGCGACCGCCCCGCGGAGACCCAGTACTTC,CATSDRPAETQYF
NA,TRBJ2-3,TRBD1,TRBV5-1,TGCGCCAGCAGCTTGGAGGGACAGGTGGGCACAGATACGCAGTATTTT,CASSLEGQVGTDTQYF
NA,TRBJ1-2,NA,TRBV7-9,TGTGCCAGCAGCCCCCCAAGCGGGGGACCCTATGGCTACACCTTC,CASSPPSGGPYGYTF
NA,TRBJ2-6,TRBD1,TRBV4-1,TGCGCCAGCAGCCAGAGGGCCCAGGGGGATGGGGCCAACGTCCTGACTTTC,CASSQRAQGDGANVLTF
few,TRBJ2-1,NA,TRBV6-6,TGTGCCAGCAGTTACCTGGATTGGGGCAATGAGCAGTTCTTC,CASSYLDWGNEQFF
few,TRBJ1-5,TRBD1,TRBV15,TGTGCCACCAGCAGGGACAGGGGAAAGAGGGAGCCCCAGCATTTT,CATSRDRGKREPQHF
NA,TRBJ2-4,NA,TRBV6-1,TGTGCCAGCAGAGAGTCGGCCAAAAACATTCAGTACTTC,CASRESAKNIQYF
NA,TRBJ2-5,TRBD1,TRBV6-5,TGTGCCAGCAGTTTCGATCGGACAGGGACTGGGGAGACCCAGTACTTC,CASSFDRTGTGETQYF
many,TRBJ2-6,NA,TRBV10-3,TGTGCCATCAGTGAGGAGACTGGGGCCAACGTCCTGACTTTC,CAISEETGANVLTF
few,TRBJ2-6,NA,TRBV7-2,TGTGCCAGCAGCCCAGGCGGCCTCTCTGGGGCCAACGTCCTGACTTTC,CASSPGGLSGANVLTF
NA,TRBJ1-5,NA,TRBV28,TGTGCCAGCAGTTCCCGGACTCTGTCCCAGCATTTT,CASSSRTLSQHF
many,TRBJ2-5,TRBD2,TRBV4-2,TGTGCCAGCAGCCGAGGACTAGCGGGAGGAGAGACCCAGTACTTC,CASSRGLAGGETQYF
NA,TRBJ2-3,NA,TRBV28,TGTGCCAGCACCAAGACTAGGACGGGTACGCAGTATTTT,CASTKTRTGTQYF
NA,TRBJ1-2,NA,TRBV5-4,TGTGCCAGCAGCTCCCCCCAGGGATTTCAGTACGGCTACACCTTC,CASSSPQGFQYGYTF
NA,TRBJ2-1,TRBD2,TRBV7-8,TGTGCCAGCAGCCACGACGGGGGACTAGCTTCAGCCCGCTCCTACAATGAGCAGTTCTTC,CASSHDGGLASARSYNEQFF
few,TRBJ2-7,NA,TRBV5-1,TGCGCCAGCAGCCCCGGGACAACCCTCCGCGAGCAGTACTTC,CASSPGTTLREQYF
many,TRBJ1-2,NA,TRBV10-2,TGCGCCAGCACGGGTTACCCCAGGTCCCAGCACACCTTC,CASTGYPRSQHTF
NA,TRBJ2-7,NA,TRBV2,TGTGCCAGCAAGCCTCGACAGGATACCTACGAGCAGTACTTC,CASKPRQDTYEQYF
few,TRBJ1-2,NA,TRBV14,TGTGCCAGCAGCCTGAGTGGGGTAGGCTACACCTTC,CASSLSGVGYTF
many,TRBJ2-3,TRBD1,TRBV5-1,TGCGCCAGCAGCTTGGACAGGGGGGCTAGCACAGATACGCAGTATTTT,CASSLDRGASTDTQYF
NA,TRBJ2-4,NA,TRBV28,TGTGCCAGCAGTTTATGGGGGTCAGACCTAGCCAAAAACATTCAGTACTTC,CASSLWGSDLAKNIQYF
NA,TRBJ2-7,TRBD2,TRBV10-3,TGTGCCATCAGTGAGTTACTAGCGGGAGGGAGGCACGAGCAGTACTTC,CAISELLAGGRHEQYF
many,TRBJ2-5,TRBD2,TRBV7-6,TGTGCCAGCAGCCCGTTTAGCGGGAGGGCCGGAGAGACCCAGTACTTC,CASSPFSGRAGETQYF
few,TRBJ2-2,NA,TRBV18,TGTGCCAGCTGGGTTCAAAACACCGGGGAGCTGTTTTTT,CASWVQNTGELFF
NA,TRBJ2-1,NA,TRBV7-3,TGTGCCAGCAGCCGGGGGGCTGGCTACAATGAGCAGTTCTTC,CASSRGAGYNEQFF
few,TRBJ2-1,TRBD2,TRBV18,TGTGCCAGCTCACCGGGGACTAGCGGATACAATGAGCAGTTCTTC,CASSPGTSGYNEQFF
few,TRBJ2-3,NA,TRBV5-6,TGTGCCAGCAGCTTACCCGGAAGCACAGATACGCAGTATTTT,CASSLPGSTDTQYF
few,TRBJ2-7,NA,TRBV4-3,TGCGCCAGCAGCCGAGGACTGCGATCCTACGAGCAGTACTTC,CASSRGLRSYEQYF
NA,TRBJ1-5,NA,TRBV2,TGTGCCAGCGGGAGAAACGCACTAGTAGATAGCAATCAGCCCCAGCATTTT,CASGRNALVDSNQPQHF
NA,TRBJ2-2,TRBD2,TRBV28,TGTGCCAGCAGTTCCAGTCTAGCGGGAGGGGTCACCGGGGAGCTGTTTTTT,CASSSSLAGGVTGELFF
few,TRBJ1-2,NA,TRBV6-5,TGTGCCAGCAGCCCAGAACCTGACGGGGACTATGGCTACACCTTC,CASSPEPDGDYGYTF
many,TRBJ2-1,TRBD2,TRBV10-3,TGTGCCACCAGGACTAGCGGGTACAATGAGCAGTTCTTC,CATRTSGYNEQFF
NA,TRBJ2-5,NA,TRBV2,TGTGCCAGCAGTGAAGCAGGTCACCAAGAGACCCAGTACTTC,CASSEAGHQETQYF
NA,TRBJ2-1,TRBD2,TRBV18,TGTGCCAGCTTAGCGGGAGGAAGCTACAATGAGCAGTTCTTC,CASLAGGSYNEQFF
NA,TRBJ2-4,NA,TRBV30,TGTGCCTGGAGTTTACCTCAGACAGTTAACATTCAGTACTTC,CAWSLPQTVNIQYF
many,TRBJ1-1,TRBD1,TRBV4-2,TGTGCCAGCAGCCAAGCCGGAACGGGACAGGGCCTGAACACTGAAGCTTTCTTT,CASSQAGTGQGLNTEAFF
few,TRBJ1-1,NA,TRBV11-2,TGTGCCAGCAGCAGGAACACTGAAGCTTTCTTT,CASSRNTEAFF
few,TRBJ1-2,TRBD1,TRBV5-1,TGCGCCAGCAGCCAGGGACAGGGGGCCCACTATGGCTACACCTTC,CASSQGQGAHYGYTF
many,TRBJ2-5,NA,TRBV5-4,TGTGCCAGCAGCCAGGACCAGCAAGAGACCCAGTACTTC,CASSQDQQETQYF
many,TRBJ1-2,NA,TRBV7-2,TGTGCCAGCAGCCCGAGTGGCCGAGGCTACACCTTC,CASSPSGRGYTF
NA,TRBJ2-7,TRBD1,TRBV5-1,TGCGCCAGCAGCGTTGCGGGACAGGCCTCCTACGAGCAGTACTTC,CASSVAGQASYEQYF
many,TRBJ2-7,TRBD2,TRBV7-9,TGTGCCAGCAGCCACGGACTAGCGGGTAACTACGAGCAGTACTTC,CASSHGLAGNYEQYF
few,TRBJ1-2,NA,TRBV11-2,TGTGCCAGCAGCTTAGATCTCTATGGCTACACCTTC,CASSLDLYGYTF
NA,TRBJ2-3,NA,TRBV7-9,TGTGCCAGCAGCTCCTCCGGGACAGATACGCAGTATTTT,CASSSSGTDTQYF
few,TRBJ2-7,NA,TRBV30,TGTGCCTGGAGTGTGCCCCGGGGCCCCTACGAGCAGTACTTC,CAWSVPRGPYEQYF
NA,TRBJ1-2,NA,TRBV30,TGTGCCTGGAGTTTAGGGTATGGCTACACCTTC,CAWSLGYGYTF
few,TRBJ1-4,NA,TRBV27,TGTGCCAGCAGCTCCACGGGGGCGTTTAATGAAAAACTGTTTTTT,CASSSTGAFNEKLFF
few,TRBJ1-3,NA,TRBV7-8,TGTGCCAGCAGCTTAGCGCAGGGTCTTGGAAACACCATATATTTT,CASSLAQGLGNTIYF
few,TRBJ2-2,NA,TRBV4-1,TGCGCCAGCAGCCAAGATATGGACTTCTCCACCGGGGAGCTGTTTTTT,CASSQDMDFSTGELFF
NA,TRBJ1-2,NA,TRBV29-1,TGCAGCGTTGCCCATTCAGGAGGCTACACCTTC,CSVAHSGGYTF
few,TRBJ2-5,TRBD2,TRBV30,TGTGCCTGGAGTGCCGGGACTAGAGGCCAAGAGACCCAGTACTTC,CAWSAGTRGQETQYF
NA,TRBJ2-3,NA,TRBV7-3,TGTGCCAGCAGCTCCCGGGACCGCACAGATACGCAGTATTTT,CASSSRDRTDTQYF
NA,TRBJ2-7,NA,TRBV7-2,TGTGCCAGCAGCTTTTTTCTACAGGGTCGCTCCGAGCAGTACTTC,CASSFFLQGRSEQYF
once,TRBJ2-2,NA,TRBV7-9,TGTGCCAGCAGCTCACGGACAGATAACACCGGGGAGCTGTTTTTT,CASSSRTDNTGELFF
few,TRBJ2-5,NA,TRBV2,TGTGCCAGCAGTGACTCAGGGGTTGAGACCCAGTACTTC,CASSDSGVETQYF
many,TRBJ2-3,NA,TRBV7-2,TGTGCCAGCAGCTTAAACCCTGGGTCGGATACGCAGTATTTT,CASSLNPGSDTQYF